This is a list of T cell receptor beta chains from one sample in a study of response to subunit inactivated influenza vaccine. TCRdb recomputed calls from the RT-PCR reads with MiXCR, one row per CDR3 protein. The table has over 800,000 distinct CDR3 sequences, 21% seen once. Specimen: PBMCs from blood, collected roughly 5 days after vaccination. The receptors originated from a man aged 50-59 years who received an inactivated influenza vaccine. Each CDR3 is given with its conserved first and last residue. The D gene is left open where the match is weak. Part of the rows lack a size; the others show once, few, many or a class for expanded clones.

J gene | D gene | clone size | V gene | CDR3 length | CDR3 protein | CDR3 DNA
TRBJ2-7 | TRBD2 | NA | TRBV7-2 | 15 | CASSLGISGSIEQYF | TGTGCCAGCAGCTTAGGGATTAGCGGGAGTATCGAGCAGTACTTC
TRBJ2-7 | TRBD2 | NA | TRBV20-1 | 15 | CSARPLAGGLYEQYF | TGCAGTGCTAGACCACTAGCGGGGGGGCTTTACGAGCAGTACTTC
TRBJ2-7 | TRBD2 | many | TRBV27 | 14 | CASSIGTIPYEQYF | TGTGCCAGCAGTATTGGGACTATTCCCTACGAGCAGTACTTC
TRBJ2-1 | TRBD1 | NA | TRBV7-2 | 14 | CASSLVDRAGEQFF | TGTGCCAGCAGCTTAGTAGACAGGGCTGGTGAGCAGTTCTTC
TRBJ2-1 | TRBD2 | NA | TRBV12-3/TRBV12-4 | 16 | CASSFKAGVPYNEQFF | TGTGCCAGCAGTTTTAAAGCGGGAGTACCCTACAATGAGCAGTTCTTC
TRBJ1-4 | NA | NA | TRBV28 | 14 | CASSQLTPTVQLFF | TGTGCCAGCAGTCAACTTACGCCGACCGTCCAACTGTTTTTT
TRBJ1-2 | NA | NA | TRBV12-3/TRBV12-4 | 15 | CASSLGDIFGYGYTF | TGTGCCAGCAGTTTGGGGGACATCTTCGGCTATGGCTACACCTTC
TRBJ1-1 | TRBD1 | few | TRBV7-6 | 16 | CASSLVAGGVYGEAFF | TGTGCCAGCAGCTTAGTTGCAGGGGGGGTTTATGGTGAAGCTTTCTTT
TRBJ1-2 | NA | few | TRBV6-5 | 16 | CASSYLSPGETYGYTF | TGTGCCAGCAGTTATTTGTCGCCGGGAGAAACCTATGGCTACACCTTC
TRBJ2-2 | NA | few | TRBV6-2/TRBV6-3 | 15 | CASTGTEWSTGELFF | TGTGCCAGCACCGGGACGGAGTGGAGCACCGGGGAGCTGTTTTTT
TRBJ2-7 | NA | few | TRBV20-1 | 13 | CSASTGAPYEQYF | TGCAGTGCTAGTACTGGGGCTCCCTACGAGCAGTACTTC
TRBJ2-7 | NA | few | TRBV7-8 | 15 | CASSLAGQGLGEQYF | TGTGCCAGCAGCTTAGCGGGGCAGGGTCTGGGAGAGCAGTACTTC
TRBJ1-5 | NA | few | TRBV6-1 | 15 | CASSPGQNSNQPQHF | TGTGCCAGCAGCCCCGGGCAAAATAGCAATCAGCCCCAGCATTTT
TRBJ2-1 | NA | few | TRBV5-1 | 15 | CASSLMSDSYNEQFF | TGCGCCAGCAGCTTGATGAGCGACTCCTACAATGAGCAGTTCTTC
TRBJ2-5 | NA | NA | TRBV20-1 | 15 | CSARAPVQGKETQYF | TGCAGTGCTAGAGCCCCGGTGCAGGGGAAAGAGACCCAGTACTTC
TRBJ2-1 | TRBD2 | few | TRBV20-1 | 15 | CSARGVAGGNNEQFF | TGCAGTGCTCGGGGGGTAGCGGGAGGCAACAATGAGCAGTTCTTC
TRBJ2-4 | TRBD1 | NA | TRBV20-1 | 13 | CSARGQGKNIQYF | TGCAGTGCTAGAGGACAGGGAAAAAACATTCAGTACTTC
TRBJ2-3 | NA | few | TRBV7-9 | 16 | CASSSLRGASTDTQYF | TGTGCCAGCAGCTCGCTGAGGGGGGCAAGCACAGATACGCAGTATTTT
TRBJ2-1 | NA | NA | TRBV27 | 15 | CASSYSGPRNNEQFF | TGTGCCAGCAGTTATAGCGGCCCAAGGAACAATGAGCAGTTCTTC
TRBJ1-2 | TRBD1 | few | TRBV12-3/TRBV12-4 | 12 | CASRLPGGGYTF | TGTGCCAGCCGCCTCCCAGGGGGTGGCTACACCTTC
TRBJ2-6 | TRBD2 | NA | TRBV20-1 | 20 | CSALKGLAGETLSGANVLTF | TGCAGTGCTCTTAAGGGACTAGCGGGGGAAACCCTCTCTGGGGCCAACGTCCTGACTTTC
TRBJ2-1 | NA | NA | TRBV7-9 | 11 | CAISPYNEQFF | TGTGCCATCTCCCCCTACAATGAGCAGTTCTTC
TRBJ2-5 | NA | few | TRBV20-1 | 15 | CSARAGALHQETQYF | TGCAGTGCTAGAGCCGGGGCCCTACATCAAGAGACCCAGTACTTC
TRBJ2-7 | NA | NA | TRBV11-2 | 17 | CASSLRAGPQFTYEQYF | TGTGCCAGCAGCTTGAGAGCCGGGCCGCAGTTCACCTACGAGCAGTACTTC
TRBJ2-5 | NA | NA | TRBV21-1 | 18 | CASSKDCTSGGYRETQYF | TGTGCCAGCAGCAAGGATTGTACTAGCGGGGGGTATCGAGAGACCCAGTACTTC
TRBJ1-1 | NA | NA | TRBV9 | 12 | CASSEGYTEAFF | TGTGCCAGCAGCGAGGGGTACACTGAAGCTTTCTTT
TRBJ2-5 | NA | NA | TRBV9 | 15 | CASSDEAGLTKTQYF | TGTGCCAGCAGCGACGAGGCAGGGTTAACGAAGACCCAGTACTTC
TRBJ2-7 | TRBD1 | NA | TRBV7-9 | 16 | CASSLTGTGQSYEQYF | TGTGCCAGCAGCCTTACCGGGACAGGGCAGTCCTACGAGCAGTACTTC
TRBJ1-1 | NA | few | TRBV12-3/TRBV12-4 | 17 | CASSFGSGRGRNTEAFF | TGTGCCAGCAGTTTTGGGAGTGGTAGGGGGAGGAACACTGAAGCTTTCTTT
TRBJ1-2 | NA | many | TRBV27 | 17 | CASSLLQGWTENYGYTF | TGTGCCAGCAGTTTATTACAGGGCTGGACGGAAAACTATGGCTACACCTTC
TRBJ2-1 | TRBD2 | few | TRBV4-2 | 14 | CASSQRAGGDEQFF | TGTGCCAGCAGCCAAAGGGCTGGGGGGGATGAGCAGTTCTTC
TRBJ2-7 | NA | NA | TRBV9 | 14 | CASSPGADLYEQYF | TGTGCCAGCAGCCCTGGGGCAGACCTCTACGAGCAGTACTTC
TRBJ2-1 | NA | NA | TRBV11-1 | 15 | CASSLDVASVNEQFF | TGTGCCAGCAGCTTAGATGTCGCTAGCGTTAATGAGCAGTTCTTC
TRBJ1-5 | NA | NA | TRBV7-9 | 13 | CASSLQTNQPQHF | TGTGCCAGCAGCTTACAGACGAATCAGCCCCAGCATTTT
TRBJ2-1 | NA | NA | TRBV12-3/TRBV12-4 | 14 | CASTLWGGLNEQFF | TGTGCCAGCACCCTATGGGGGGGCCTCAATGAGCAGTTCTTC
TRBJ2-7 | NA | many | TRBV20-1 | 13 | CSAPPRGAWEQYF | TGCAGTGCTCCTCCCCGGGGGGCGTGGGAGCAGTACTTC
TRBJ2-5 | TRBD2 | few | TRBV11-2 | 17 | CASSLVGTSVFQETQYF | TGTGCCAGCAGCTTAGTGGGGACTAGCGTATTTCAAGAGACCCAGTACTTC
TRBJ1-1 | NA | few | TRBV7-9 | 13 | CASSLTPDSGAFF | TGTGCCAGCAGCCTTACCCCGGACAGCGGAGCTTTCTTT
TRBJ2-7 | TRBD1 | NA | TRBV7-2 | 15 | CASSLRTGPSYEQYF | TGTGCCAGCAGCTTACGGACAGGCCCTTCCTACGAGCAGTACTTC
TRBJ2-2 | TRBD2 | NA | TRBV3-1 | 16 | CASSLRLAGATGELFF | TGTGCCAGCAGCCTAAGACTAGCGGGGGCTACCGGGGAGCTGTTTTTT
TRBJ2-5 | NA | NA | TRBV29-1 | 13 | CSVAPGEMGTQYF | TGCAGCGTCGCCCCGGGAGAGATGGGGACCCAGTACTTC
TRBJ1-2 | TRBD1 | few | TRBV20-1 | 14 | CSARAADRGGGYTF | TGCAGTGCTAGAGCCGCAGACAGGGGGGGAGGCTACACCTTC
TRBJ2-5 | NA | few | TRBV10-3 | 13 | CAISESGGETQYF | TGTGCCATCAGTGAGTCTGGAGGAGAGACCCAGTACTTC
TRBJ1-5 | TRBD1 | NA | TRBV18 | 14 | CASSGTGQGQPQHF | TGTGCCAGCTCAGGAACGGGACAGGGTCAGCCCCAGCATTTT
TRBJ2-2 | TRBD2 | few | TRBV20-1 | 15 | CSAPHPGLASGELFF | TGCAGTGCTCCCCATCCCGGACTAGCAAGCGGGGAGCTGTTTTTT
TRBJ2-1 | NA | many | TRBV12-3/TRBV12-4 | 13 | CASRGIGHNEQFF | TGTGCCAGCAGAGGGATAGGGCACAATGAGCAGTTCTTC
TRBJ1-1 | TRBD1 | NA | TRBV20-1 | 13 | CSARAPVDREAFF | TGCAGTGCTAGAGCTCCCGTGGACAGGGAAGCTTTCTTT
TRBJ2-1 | NA | NA | TRBV11-2 | 15 | CASSGSATFYNEQFF | TGTGCCAGCTCGGGGTCGGCTACCTTCTACAATGAGCAGTTCTTC
TRBJ1-3 | NA | NA | TRBV7-9 | 16 | CASSLARRSRRNTIYF | TGTGCCAGCAGCTTAGCGCGGCGGAGTCGACGAAACACCATATATTTT
TRBJ2-7 | NA | many | TRBV20-1 | 14 | CSARGGDMSYEQYF | TGCAGTGCTAGAGGGGGGGACATGTCCTACGAGCAGTACTTC
TRBJ2-3 | NA | few | TRBV5-6 | 15 | CASSLSDGVRGTQYF | TGTGCCAGCAGCCTCTCGGATGGGGTCCGTGGGACGCAGTATTTT
TRBJ2-7 | NA | few | TRBV29-1 | 14 | CSVNRGGSSYEQYF | TGCAGCGTGAACAGGGGGGGGAGCTCCTACGAGCAGTACTTC
TRBJ2-1 | NA | NA | TRBV6-5 | 13 | CASSYARGTEQFF | TGTGCCAGCAGTTACGCCAGAGGGACAGAGCAGTTCTTC
TRBJ2-6 | NA | few | TRBV20-1 | 16 | CSARAATGERANVLTF | TGCAGTGCTAGAGCTGCGACCGGGGAGAGGGCCAACGTCCTGACTTTC
TRBJ2-5 | NA | few | TRBV12-3/TRBV12-4 | 14 | CASNVGQGKETQYF | TGTGCCAGCAATGTCGGGCAGGGGAAAGAGACCCAGTACTTC
TRBJ2-7 | NA | NA | TRBV11-2 | 17 | CASSLGGFGQYSYEQYF | TGTGCCAGCAGCTTAGGTGGCTTTGGCCAATACTCCTACGAGCAGTACTTC
TRBJ2-2 | NA | NA | TRBV11-2 | 16 | CASSLRVEGRAGELFF | TGTGCCAGCAGCCTCAGGGTAGAGGGAAGAGCCGGGGAGCTGTTTTTT
TRBJ1-1 | NA | few | TRBV30 | 15 | CAWTPKDRFSYEAFF | TGTGCCTGGACACCTAAGGACCGATTTTCTTACGAAGCTTTCTTT
TRBJ2-7 | TRBD2 | few | TRBV7-2 | 15 | CASSPKSGGFGEQYF | TGTGCCAGCAGCCCAAAGAGCGGGGGGTTTGGCGAGCAGTACTTC